One sample yielded the 26 T cell receptor beta chains listed below, sequenced in a study of tumor and adjacent non-tumor tissue in lung cancer. A modified ARM-PCR protocol with three rounds of nested PCR amplified TCRbeta. TCRdb reanalysed the multiplex PCR reads using MiXCR and keeps one entry per CDR3 protein. This sample yields approximately 75,000 distinct CDR3 sequences, of which about three quarters are seen a single time; about an eighth belongs to the top ten. RNA was extracted from bulk tissue without any cell sorting. The sample comprised lung tumor tissue. These receptor sequences come from a woman between 45 and 60 years old with non-small cell lung cancer.

This clonotype was seen only once. One junction end does not reproduce the germline sequence, and a read error may be involved. V and J are TRBV4-1 and TRBJ2-1; D might be TRBD1 or TRBD2, each matching 6 bases. This CDR3 spans 13 amino acids. CDR1 and CDR2 from the germline V gene are MGHRA and YSYEKL. The CDR3 region has the DNA TGCGCCAGTAGCCGGAAGGGGGACTCTGAGCAGTTATTC. It codes for CASSRKGDSEQLF.

This clonotype was recorded once. An end of the junction differs from the germline gene, which may be a read error. V is TRBV6-1 and J is TRBJ2-7; 8 bases map to TRBD1. CDR1 and CDR2 from the germline V gene are MNHNS and SASEGT. The CDR3 has 15 residues. Here the CDR3 DNA reads TGTGCCAGTAGTGAAAATCCGGGACAGGCCTACGAGCAGAACTTC. Protein sequence: CASSENPGQAYEQNF.

As for this clonotype: One end of the junction varies from germline; a read error may be responsible. This rearrangement joins TRBV12-3 or TRBV12-4 to TRBJ2-7; D may match TRBD1 or TRBD2 (5 bases each). This CDR3 is 15 amino acids long. In DNA form, the CDR3 reads TGTGCCAGCAGTTCTTTGTGCGGGCGTCAGGGCGAGCAGTGCTTC. It is translated as CASSSLCGRQGEQCF.

This clonotype was recorded only once. This chain links TRBV10-3 with TRBJ2-7; maybe TRBD2 (5 bases). Trimming shortened V by 8 bases and J by 6 bases, and 23 bases separated the two germline ends. Germline V gene lookup returns CDR1 ENHRY and CDR2 SYGVKD. The CDR3 sequence is 15 residues long. The CDR3 loop is CAIDGARHGGSEQYF. For the CDR3, the DNA is TGTGCCATCGACGGAGCGAGGCATGGAGGTTCCGAGCAGTACTTC.

Of note for this clonotype: A read error may produce the germline difference seen at one junction end. CDR3 in amino acids: CTRSSTYDEQFF. CDR3 bases: TGTACCAGGAGCTCGACATACGACGAGCAGTTCTTC. The chain carries TRBV5-6 and TRBJ2-1; no firm D call. This CDR3 has 12 residues. The germline V gene has CDR1 SGHDT and CDR2 YYEEEE.

By sample fraction, this clonotype is medium-sized. The CDR3 DNA reads TGCAGCGGGGGACAGGGCCCCGAGACCCAGTACTTC. This encodes CSGGQGPETQYF. The chain carries TRBV29-1 and TRBJ2-5; 9 bases map to TRBD1. CDR1 SQVTM and CDR2 ANQGSEA come from the germline V gene. V was clipped by 7 bases and J by 5 bases; unmatched bases: 5. The CDR3 totals 12 residues.

In this sample, this clonotype turned up once. J is TRBJ2-7 and V is TRBV5-4; tentatively, D is TRBD1 (6 bases). V lost 7 bases, J lost 7 bases, and 18 bases lay in between. The CDR3 totals 13 residues. Germline V gene sequence: CDR1 SGHNT, CDR2 YYREEE (reference sequence). This CDR3 is CASCWTVLGEQYF. The CDR3 DNA reads TGTGCCAGCTGCTGGACAGTACTTGGTGAGCAGTACTTC.

In the case of this clonotype: It may be a read error: a sequence one base away is much more abundant. This CDR3 is missing its conserved last phenylalanine or tryptophan, likely due to a read error. The J gene is TRBJ1-2, the V gene TRBV5-4; no clear D gene. In germline, CDR1 is SGHNT, CDR2 YYREEE (reference sequence). V was cut by 4 bases and J by 6 bases, with 10 bases left in between. This CDR3 has 12 amino acids. Here the CDR3 reads CASSKDFNGYTL. The CDR3 bases are TGTGCCAGCAGCAAGGACTTTAATGGCTACACCCTC.

A word on this clonotype: One junction end does not reproduce the germline sequence, and a read error may be involved. This rearrangement joins TRBV12-3 or TRBV12-4 to TRBJ2-3; a weak D match, TRBD2 (5 bases). The CDR3 length is 16 residues. Here the CDR3 reads CGSSSGSGSFTDTQYF. For the CDR3, the DNA is TGTGGCAGCAGTTCAGGTAGTGGGAGTTTCACAGATACGCAGTATTTT.

This clonotype was recorded at least ten times. This sequence joins TRBV20-1 and TRBJ1-5, with TRBD1 identical over 7 bases. The V gene end was trimmed by 6 bases and the J gene end by 7 bases; junction bases not matched to a gene: 12. This CDR3 spans 14 amino acids. Germline CDR1 DFQATT, CDR2 SNEGSKA (reference sequence). CDR3 bases: TGCAGTGCCCCTCGGGACAGCTCTGGGCAGCCCCAGCATTTT. It specifies CSAPRDSSGQPQHF.

Note on this clonotype: The junction and the germline gene differ at one end; a read error may be behind it. The chain couples TRBV20-1 to TRBJ2-7; a weak D match, TRBD2 (6 bases). There are 14 residues in the CDR3. The V gene's germline CDR1 is DFQATT and CDR2 SNEGSKA (reference sequence). The CDR3 DNA reads as TGCAGTGCTAGGAAACTAGGGGACTCCTACGAGCTGTACTTC. It codes for CSARKLGDSYELYF.

As concerns this clonotype: It may be a read error: a sequence one base away is much more abundant. The V and J genes are TRBV7-9 and TRBJ2-1; 13 bases are shared with TRBD2. Germline CDR1 is SEHNR and CDR2 is FQNEAQ (reference sequence). The CDR3 spans 14 residues. Unmatched junction bases numbered 11, after V lost 8 bases and J lost 13 bases. The CDR3 DNA follows: TGTGCCAGCTGCACCGGGACTAGCGGGGTAACCCAGTTCTTC. Its protein product is CASCTGTSGVTQFF.

Comments on this clonotype: In this CDR3 the conserved last residue, phenylalanine or tryptophan, is missing, so a read error is likely. This chain connects TRBV11-2 to TRBJ2-7; 9 positions agree with TRBD1. CDR1 and CDR2 from the germline V gene are SGHAT and FQNNGV. This CDR3 spans 15 amino acids. In DNA form, the CDR3 reads TGTGTCAGCAGCGCCGGGACAGGGCGCACCTACGAGCAGTACTCC. Protein product: CVSSAGTGRTYEQYS.

As concerns this clonotype: The junction shows a germline mismatch at one end, possibly a read error. The chain is built from TRBV5-4 and TRBJ2-7; perhaps TRBD2 as D (5 bases). CDR1 is SGHNT and CDR2 is YYREEE in the germline V gene (reference sequence). The length of the CDR3 is 14 residues. The CDR3 here is CASSLGRGAYEHYF. CDR3 bases: TGTGCCAGCAGCTTAGGGAGAGGTGCCTACGAGCACTACTTC.

The genes are TRBV11-2 and TRBJ2-7; 8 nucleotides match TRBD2. Trimming cost V 7 bases and J 5 bases; bases outside gene matches: 16. The CDR3 length is 16 residues. Germline CDR1 SGHAT, CDR2 FQNNGV. DNA for the CDR3: TGTGCCAGCACTTTACACTCCAGCGGGAGACTTAACGAGCAGTACTTC. This gives the protein CASTLHSSGRLNEQYF.

As to this clonotype: Compared with germline, one end of the junction differs, possibly owing to a read error. The rearrangement joins TRBV4-1 to TRBJ2-3, with 8 bases fitting TRBD2. The CDR3 extends over 17 amino acids. CDR1 MGHRA and CDR2 YSYEKL come from the germline V gene. In nucleotides, the CDR3 is TGCACCAGCAGCCAAGAGCTAGCGGGTAGTGCCCCAGATACGCAGTATTTT. As protein: CTSSQELAGSAPDTQYF.

To note about this clonotype: Given a much more abundant clone one base away, this may be a read error. CDR3 nucleotides: TGTGCCAGCAGGTTTAGGCCCGGACTTAGCTATGGCTACACCTTC. Translating it yields CASRFRPGLSYGYTF. The chain joins TRBV7-9 to TRBJ1-2; D gene uncertain. Germline CDR1 SEHNR, CDR2 FQNEAQ (reference sequence). This CDR3 contains 15 residues. V lost 6 bases, J lost 4 bases, and 18 bases lay in between. The full variable domain, completed using reference TRBV7-9 and TRBJ1-2, is DTGVSQNPRHKITKRGQNVTFRCDPISEHNRLYWYRQTLGQGPEFLTYFQNEAQLEKSRLLSDRFSAERPKGSFSTLEIQRTEQGDSAMYLCASRFRPGLSYGYTFGSGTRLTVV.

As for this clonotype: The conserved phenylalanine or tryptophan normally closing the CDR3 is absent here, so this likely arose from a read error. The rearrangement joins TRBV6-1 to TRBJ2-3; no clear D. V gave up 6 bases and J gave up 6 bases, with 22 bases separating them. The length of the CDR3 is 16 residues. Germline V gives CDR1 MNHNS, CDR2 SASEGT. This CDR3 reads CASSLTGLASADTQYV. Here the CDR3 DNA reads TGTGCCAGCAGCCTGACTGGATTAGCCAGCGCGGATACGCAGTATGTT.

This clonotype was seen a handful of times. The rearrangement joins TRBV6-5 to TRBJ1-6; no firm D call. Germline CDR1 MNHEY, CDR2 SVGAGI. The CDR3 extends over 16 amino acids. For the CDR3, the DNA is TGTACTAGCAGTCCCCTCTTGGACGGCAATAATTCACCCCTCCACTTT. Protein sequence: CTSSPLLDGNNSPLHF.

The rearrangement links TRBV7-9 to TRBJ2-1; TRBD2 aligns across 9 bases. Germline lookup yields CDR1 SEHNR and CDR2 FQNEAQ (reference sequence). The V segment lost 2 bases and the J segment 7 bases; nucleotides outside the gene matches: 6. This CDR3 contains 15 residues. The CDR3 sequence is CASSLLAGVENEQFF. The CDR3 nucleotides read TGTGCCAGCAGCTTATTAGCGGGAGTCGAAAATGAGCAGTTCTTC.

This clonotype occurred a few times. This may be a read error: a much more frequent sequence differs by one nucleotide. The chain combines TRBV6-5 with TRBJ1-5; D unresolved. CDR3 size: 14 residues. CDR1 is MNHEY, CDR2 SVGAGI, per germline. Trimming stripped 5 bases from V and 7 bases from J, with 15 bases between. CDR3 protein: CASSLMHGNQPQHF. In DNA form, the CDR3 reads TGTGCCAGCAGTCTTATGCATGGGAACCAGCCCCAGCATTTT.

This clonotype was counted a few times. Given the absence of the conserved phenylalanine or tryptophan at the CDR3 end, a read error is likely. J is TRBJ1-2 and V is TRBV6-6; TRBD1 aligns across 7 bases. The CDR3 consists of 14 residues. Germline assignment: CDR1 MNHNY and CDR2 SVGAGI (reference sequence). The CDR3 bases are TGTGCCAGCAGTCCTGGGACAGCTAACTATAGCTACACCTTA. Its translation is CASSPGTANYSYTL.

Of note for this clonotype: At one of its ends the junction is not consistent with the germline gene, which may arise from a read error. The CDR3 loop is CCVRVSHSYEQYF. The CDR3 DNA reads as TGCTGCGTGAGGGTCTCCCATTCCTACGAGCAGTACTTC. The chain joins TRBV29-1 to TRBJ2-7; tentative D call: TRBD2 (5 bases). The CDR3 spans 13 residues. CDR1 is SQVTM, CDR2 ANQGSEA, per germline.

In the case of this clonotype: The missing conserved phenylalanine or tryptophan at the end of this CDR3 makes a read error likely. The V call is TRBV6-5, the J call TRBJ1-1; D is unresolved. There are 11 residues in the CDR3. V was cut by 1 base and J by 5 bases, with 2 bases left in between. Germline V lookup: CDR1 MNHEY, CDR2 SVGAGI. The CDR3 nucleotides are TGTGCCAGCAGTTACTGTACTGAAGCTTTCGTT. It specifies CASSYCTEAFV.

For this clonotype: At one end the junction does not follow the germline gene, possibly because of a read error. The genes are TRBV6-1 and TRBJ2-6, with D perhaps matching TRBD1 (5 bases). The CDR3 spans 15 residues. Germline loops: CDR1 MNHNS, CDR2 SASEGT. The CDR3 region is CASSERFSGANVLIF. The DNA of the CDR3 is TGTGCCAGCAGTGAACGGTTCTCTGGGGCCAACGTCCTGATTTTC.

At least ten counts were recorded for this clonotype. The chain links TRBV5-1 to TRBJ2-7; D remains ambiguous. The CDR3 totals 11 residues. The germline V and J ends were trimmed by 4 bases and 4 bases, with 6 bases remaining between them. Germline loops: CDR1 SGHRS, CDR2 YFSETQ. CDR3 nucleotide sequence: TGCGCCAGCAGCACGAATTACGAGCAGTACTTC. This translates into CASSTNYEQYF. The variable domain in full, completed from reference TRBV5-1 and TRBJ2-7, reads KAGVTQTPRYLIKTRGQQVTLSCSPISGHRSVSWYQQTPGQGLQFLFEYFSETQRNKGNFPGRFSGRQFSNSRSEMNVSTLELGDSALYLCASSTNYEQYFGPGTRLTVT.